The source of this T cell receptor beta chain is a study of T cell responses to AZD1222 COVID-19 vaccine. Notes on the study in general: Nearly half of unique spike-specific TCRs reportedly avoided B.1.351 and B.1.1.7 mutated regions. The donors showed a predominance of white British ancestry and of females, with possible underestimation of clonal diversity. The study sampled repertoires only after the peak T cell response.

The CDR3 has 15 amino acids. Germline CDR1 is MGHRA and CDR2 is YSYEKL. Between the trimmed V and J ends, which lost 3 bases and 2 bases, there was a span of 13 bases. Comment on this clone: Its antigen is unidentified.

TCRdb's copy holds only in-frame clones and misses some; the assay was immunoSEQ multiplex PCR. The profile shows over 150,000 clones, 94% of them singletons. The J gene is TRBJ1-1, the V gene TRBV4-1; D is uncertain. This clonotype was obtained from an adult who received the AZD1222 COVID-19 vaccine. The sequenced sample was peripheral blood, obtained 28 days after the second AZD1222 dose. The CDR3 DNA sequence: TGCGCCAGCAGCCAGAGGACTGCAATAAACACTGAAGCTTTCTTT. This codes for CASSQRTAINTEAFF.